The sequence of this T cell receptor beta chain was determined in a study of OX40 agonist ivuxolimab in advanced cancers. About the study: Recorded diagnoses for dose-escalation patients were hepatocellular carcinoma, melanoma, renal cell or head and neck cancer. Patients with prior anti-PD-1, anti-PD-L1 or anti-CTLA-4 therapy were eligible; approximately 40% had some.

Study observations and caveats: Still undetermined is the antigen specificity of the expanded peripheral T cells.

Any history of autoimmune disease or systemic immunosuppression disqualified patients. With respect to this clone: No antigen is known for it.

The method was immunoSEQ multiplex PCR; TCRdb's version includes in-frame clones alone and lacks a portion of them. The table has some 66,000 clones, around 87% seen once; the top ten hold approximately 0.4%. The specimen comprised CD4+ or CD8+ T cells sorted from blood, sampled in a trial of the OX40 agonist ivuxolimab. The receptor was isolated from an adult with an advanced solid tumor such as melanoma, head and neck, liver or kidney cancer.

CDR3 residues: CASSLAVVETQYF. The DNA for the CDR3 is TGTGCCAGCAGCTTAGCGGTGGTGGAGACCCAGTACTTC. The V gene is TRBV11-2, the J gene TRBJ2-5, with unresolved D. Germline CDR1 SGHAT, CDR2 FQNNGV. This CDR3 is 13 amino acids long. V was clipped by 1 base and J by 5 bases, with 8 bases between them.